This T cell receptor (beta chain) was sequenced in a study of blood T cell repertoires in COVID-19 (dated by TCRdb to the early 2020s). Notes on the research overall: Samples covering the acute and convalescent phases of COVID-19 were provided by collaborators in the United States, Italy and Spain. The material from the prospective study consisted of cDNA or gDNA derived from T cells, B-cell-depleted T cells, or PBMCs. Deeply sampled blood TCRbeta repertoires from subjects exposed to, actively infected with, or recovered from COVID-19 were included in the dataset. The repertoires were made available in a free public database intended to serve as a resource for research on the immune response to SARS-CoV-2. Samples came from the ongoing ImmuneRACE study (first 160 participants) plus 1,254 subjects from 6 global collaborators. Sample metadata almost always included a de-identified subject ID, COVID-19 status, age in years and sex. Where available, HLA class I and class II types were obtained from metadata supplied by the sample provider rather than from assay-based typing. Paper-wide results and their limitations: The quantity of clinical and demographic metadata differed by source and by participant and was supplied without curation.

TCRbeta CDR3 regions were amplified from genomic DNA using the immunoSEQ Assay, a bias-controlled multiplex PCR. As for the authors' bioinformatics: The number of nucleated cells in each sample was estimated by amplification of reference gene primers within the assay. Sequence reads were collapsed and filtered to measure the absolute abundance of every unique TCRbeta CDR3 rearrangement. For each sample, productive Simpson clonality was calculated as the square root of Simpson's diversity index over productive rearrangements. The immuneACCESS repertoire file appears here via TCRdb, limited to in-frame rearrangements. These files lack a portion of the clones; in checked studies, under half of the deficit traces to unresolved V genes, and the cause of the others is not known. V, J and clone size reflect that table, while D and trimming were determined from the DNA. The table for this sample lists 100,000 to 150,000 clones; more than 75% of them were counted only once. The ten largest account for about 5% of the sample.

Collaborating institutions collected whole blood in K2EDTA tubes following their own protocols. For TCRbeta analysis, collaborators shipped samples in one of three forms: frozen whole blood, isolated PBMCs, or DNA extracted from either of those sample types. This clone was seen a single time. No cognate antigen has been identified for it. No much larger clone exists at a distance of one base, and base qualities are not known. There are 14 amino acids in the CDR3, from cysteine to phenylalanine inclusive. CDR3 DNA is the only sequence kept; it has 42 bases, read in frame from the first base. V gives up 3 bases and J gives up 5 bases, and the segment between their germline ends measures 11 bases. CDR1 and CDR2, per the germline V gene (reference sequence), are LNHDA and SQIVND.

This sequence was found in a human donor in a cohort sampled during active COVID-19. The chain uses TRBV19 and TRBJ2-1, with the D gene uncertain. Material for sequencing was peripheral blood. The bases are TGTGCCAGTAGTATTCTATTCGTCGACAATGAGCAGTTCTTC. Its coded protein is CASSILFVDNEQFF.